This T cell receptor beta chain was sequenced in a study of lymphopenia after photon versus proton radiotherapy. V dropped 0 bases and J dropped 2 bases, with 7 bases sitting between them. The CDR3 loop spans 14 amino acids. CDR1 and CDR2 from the germline V gene are KGHSH and LQKENI. On this clone: This specimen includes other DNA sequences encoding the same CDR3.

Libraries were prepared by immunoSEQ multiplex PCR; TCRdb keeps only in-frame clonotypes and omits some of them. The data contain about 160,000 clones, 75% to 90% of them singletons. The chain links TRBV18 to TRBJ2-5, with D possibly matching TRBD2 (5 bases). This sequence originates from a middle-aged man with gastric cancer. Material: peripheral blood, obtained from a patient treated with photon-based radiotherapy. Here the CDR3 DNA reads TGTGCCAGCTCACCACCGAGAGGGCAAGAGACCCAGTACTTC. Amino acids: CASSPPRGQETQYF.